This T cell receptor beta chain is from a study of T-cell reconstitution after alpha-beta-depleted transplantation in children. Study-wide results and caveats: One year after transplant, T-cell counts and diversity came mostly from newly produced T cells.

With respect to this clonotype: The antigen remains unidentified.

Trimming cost V 5 bases and J 8 bases, with 26 bases left between them. This CDR3 is 16 amino acids long. Germline CDR1 is SGHRS and CDR2 is YFSETQ. Unique molecular identifiers were built into the TCRbeta library. TCRdb analysed the PCR reads with MiXCR anew, one entry per CDR3 protein. The sample includes approximately 430,000 distinct CDR3 sequences, roughly 16% of them seen just once. The TCR comes from a boy in the first two years of life who had a stem cell transplant for Wiskott-Aldrich syndrome, so the T cells may come from the graft donor. J is TRBJ2-7 and V is TRBV5-1; D is perhaps TRBD1 (6 bases). The sequenced sample was PBMCs, mostly from graft donor cells, obtained 360 days after TCRalphabeta/CD19-depleted stem cell transplant. CDR3 nucleotide sequence: TGCGCCAGCAGTGAGGGCCCAGGGGCGCCCAGGTGGAAGCAGTACTTC. It encodes CASSEGPGAPRWKQYF.